This T cell receptor (beta chain) originates from a study of T cell clonality in common variable immunodeficiency. This clone was observed at least ten times. The target antigen is unknown. The read stops 3 residues short of the end of the CDR3; the missing end is completed from the germline J gene. Overall study findings and caveats: Compared with controls, CVID subjects had fewer shared TCRbeta clones. Common variable immunodeficiency TCR beta sequences reportedly had fewer deletions and N-nucleotide insertions. TCRbeta clonality was increased in CVID versus healthy controls. What drives increased CVID clonality needs T cell subpopulation sequencing.

TCRdb's copy holds only in-frame clones and misses some; the assay was immunoSEQ multiplex PCR. Listed for the sample are 50,000 to 65,000 clones, none seen a single time. Germline lookup yields CDR1 KGHSH and CDR2 LQKENI. This CDR3 comprises 16 residues. The J segment lost 0 bases and the V segment lost 6 bases, leaving 5 bases of the junction unmatched. The chain carries TRBV18 and TRBJ2-6; 7 nucleotides match TRBD1. This clonotype was obtained from a person aged 18-69 years in good health. The sample comprised peripheral blood mononuclear cells. This CDR3 is CASSRTGLSGANVLTF. CDR3 bases read: TGTGCCAGCTCGAGGACAGGCCTCTCTGGGGCCAACGTC.